This TCR beta chain was documented in a study of blood T cell repertoires in COVID-19. In the study overall: Material from acute and convalescent COVID-19 was sourced from the United States, Italy and Spain.

The data were produced by immunoSEQ multiplex PCR, yet TCRdb's version contains in-frame clones alone and is incomplete. The data show 75,000 to 90,000 clones, approximately 86% seen once. This clone was recorded once. This TCR derives from a man of 80 years or more with active or convalescent COVID-19. The sample comprised peripheral blood.

This CDR3 reads CASSSGLAGGLWYV. In nucleotides, the CDR3 is TGTGCCAGCAGCTCGGGACTAGCGGGAGGTTTGTGGTACGTC. V is TRBV7-2 and J is TRBJ2-7; 15 positions agree with TRBD2. The CDR3 is 14 amino acids. Germline V gene lookup returns CDR1 SGHTA and CDR2 FQGNSA. After removal of 4 bases from V and 12 bases from J, the junction contained 7 bases not matched to a gene.